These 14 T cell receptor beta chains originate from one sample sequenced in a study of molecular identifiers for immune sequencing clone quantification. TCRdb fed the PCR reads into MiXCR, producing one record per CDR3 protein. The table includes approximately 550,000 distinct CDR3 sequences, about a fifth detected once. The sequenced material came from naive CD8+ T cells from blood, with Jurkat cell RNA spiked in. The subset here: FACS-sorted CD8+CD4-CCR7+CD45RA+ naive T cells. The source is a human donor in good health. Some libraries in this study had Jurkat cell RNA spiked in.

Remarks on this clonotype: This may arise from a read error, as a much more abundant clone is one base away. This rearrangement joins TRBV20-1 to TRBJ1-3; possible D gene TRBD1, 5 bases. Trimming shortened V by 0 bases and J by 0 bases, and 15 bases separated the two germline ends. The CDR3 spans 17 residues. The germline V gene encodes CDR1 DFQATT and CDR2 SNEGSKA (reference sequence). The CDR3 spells CSARDRGLFHSGNTIYF. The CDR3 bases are TGCAGTGCTAGAGATCGGGGGTTGTTTCACTCTGGAAACACCATATATTTT.

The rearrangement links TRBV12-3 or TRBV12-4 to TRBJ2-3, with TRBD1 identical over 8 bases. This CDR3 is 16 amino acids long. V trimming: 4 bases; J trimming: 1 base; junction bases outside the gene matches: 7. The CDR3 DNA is TGTGCCAGCAGTTCTACAGGGGGTGTCGGCACAGATACGCAGTATTTT. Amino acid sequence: CASSSTGGVGTDTQYF.

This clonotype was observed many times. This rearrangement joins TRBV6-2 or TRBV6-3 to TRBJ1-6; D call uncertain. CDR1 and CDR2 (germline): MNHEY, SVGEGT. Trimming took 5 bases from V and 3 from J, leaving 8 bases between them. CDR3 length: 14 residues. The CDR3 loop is CASSAPDYNSPLHF. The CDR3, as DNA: TGTGCCAGCAGTGCGCCGGACTATAATTCACCCCTCCACTTT.

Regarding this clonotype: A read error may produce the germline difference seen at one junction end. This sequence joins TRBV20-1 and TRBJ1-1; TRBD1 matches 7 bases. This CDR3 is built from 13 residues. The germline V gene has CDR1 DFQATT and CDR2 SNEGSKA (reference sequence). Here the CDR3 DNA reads TGCAGTGCTAGAGATAGTCGAGGGGGCGAAGGTTTCTTT. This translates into CSARDSRGGEGFF.

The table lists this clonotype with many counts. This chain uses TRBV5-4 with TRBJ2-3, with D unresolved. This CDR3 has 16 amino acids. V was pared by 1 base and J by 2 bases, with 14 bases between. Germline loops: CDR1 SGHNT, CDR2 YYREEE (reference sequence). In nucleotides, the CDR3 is TGTGCCAGCAGCTTGAGTGGCCGCTCCCACACAGATACGCAGTATTTT. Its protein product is CASSLSGRSHTDTQYF.

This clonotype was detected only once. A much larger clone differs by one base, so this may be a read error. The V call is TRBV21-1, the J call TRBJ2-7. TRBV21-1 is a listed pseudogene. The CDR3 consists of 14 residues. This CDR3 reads CASSKGHSSYERYF. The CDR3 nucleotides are TGTGCCAGCAGCAAAGGGCATAGCTCCTACGAGCGGTACTTC.

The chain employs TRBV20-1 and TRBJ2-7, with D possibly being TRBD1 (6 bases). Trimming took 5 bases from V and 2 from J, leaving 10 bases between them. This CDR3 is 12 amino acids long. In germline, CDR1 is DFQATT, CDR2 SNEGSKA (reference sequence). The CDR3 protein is CSALDSAYEQYF. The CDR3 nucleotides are TGCAGTGCTTTGGACAGTGCCTACGAGCAGTACTTC.

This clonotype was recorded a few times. CDR3 sequence (DNA): TGTGCCAGCAGCATCCGGGACAGGTACAATGAGCAGTTCTTC. Its translation is CASSIRDRYNEQFF. The chain recombines TRBV6-6 with TRBJ2-1; 8 bases agree with TRBD1. V trimming: 6 bases; J trimming: 4 bases; junction bases outside the gene matches: 5. The CDR3 is 14 amino acids. Germline CDR1 and CDR2: MNHNY and SVGAGI (reference sequence).

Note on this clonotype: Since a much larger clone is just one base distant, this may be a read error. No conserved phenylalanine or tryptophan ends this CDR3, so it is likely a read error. The CDR3 nucleotides read TGCAGTGCTAGAGACACGGGTGAAGCTTTCCTT. Translating gives CSARDTGEAFL. This chain uses TRBV20-1 with TRBJ1-1; no clear D gene. The V end was cut by 0 bases, the J end by 7 bases, with 6 bases between. Germline-derived CDR1 and CDR2 are DFQATT and SNEGSKA (reference sequence). CDR3 length: 11 residues.

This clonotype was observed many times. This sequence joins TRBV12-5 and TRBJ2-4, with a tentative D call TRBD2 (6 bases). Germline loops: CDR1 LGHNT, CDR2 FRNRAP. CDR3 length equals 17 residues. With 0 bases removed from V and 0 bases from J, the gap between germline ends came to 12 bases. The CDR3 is CASGLVEGALAKNIQYF. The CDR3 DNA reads TGTGCTAGTGGTTTGGTGGAGGGAGCTCTAGCCAAAAACATTCAGTACTTC.

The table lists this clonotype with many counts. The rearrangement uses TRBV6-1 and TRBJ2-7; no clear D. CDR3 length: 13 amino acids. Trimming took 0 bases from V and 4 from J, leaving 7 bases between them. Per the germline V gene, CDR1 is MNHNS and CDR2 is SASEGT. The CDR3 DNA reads TGTGCCAGCAGTGAAGCGTCCGGATACGAGCAGTACTTC. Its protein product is CASSEASGYEQYF.

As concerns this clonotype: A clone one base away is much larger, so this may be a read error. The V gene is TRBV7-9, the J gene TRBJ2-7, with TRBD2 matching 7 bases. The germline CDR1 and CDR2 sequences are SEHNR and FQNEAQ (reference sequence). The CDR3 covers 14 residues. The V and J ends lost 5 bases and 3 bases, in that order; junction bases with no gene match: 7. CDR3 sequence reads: CASSPGTTDYEQYF. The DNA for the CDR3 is TGTGCCAGCAGCCCGGGGACTACCGACTACGAGCAGTACTTC.

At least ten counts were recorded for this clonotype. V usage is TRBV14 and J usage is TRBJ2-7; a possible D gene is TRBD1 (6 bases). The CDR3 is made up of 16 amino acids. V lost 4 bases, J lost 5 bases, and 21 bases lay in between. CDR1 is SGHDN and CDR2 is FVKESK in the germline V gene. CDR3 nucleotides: TGTGCCAGCAGCCCCTTTCAGGGGTACAGTTTGCACGAGCAGTACTTC. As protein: CASSPFQGYSLHEQYF.

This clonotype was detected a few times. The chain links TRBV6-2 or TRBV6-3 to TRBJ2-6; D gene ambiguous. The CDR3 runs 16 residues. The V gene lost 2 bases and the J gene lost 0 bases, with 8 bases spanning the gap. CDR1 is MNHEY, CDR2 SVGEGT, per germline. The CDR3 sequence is CASSYTQISGANVLTF. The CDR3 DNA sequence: TGTGCCAGCAGTTACACGCAGATCTCTGGGGCCAACGTCCTGACTTTC.